A single sample gave rise to the 3 T cell receptor beta chains below, sequenced in a study of cytomegalovirus exposure and HLA in healthy donors. PCR involved 60 Vbeta and 13 Jbeta primers. Profiled with immunoSEQ multiplex PCR; TCRdb holds only in-frame clones, not every one. The table includes around 76,000 clones, 78% detected once. Sequenced input: PBMCs. The receptors originated from a woman in her thirties or forties in good health and CMV-seropositive.

In nucleotides, the CDR3 is TGTGCCATCAGTGATAACAGACCTAACTATGGCTACACCTTC. It yields the protein CAISDNRPNYGYTF. The chain uses TRBV10-3 and TRBJ1-2, with D uncertain. The germline V and J ends were trimmed by 3 bases and 0 bases, with 8 bases remaining between them. The CDR3 extends over 14 amino acids. Germline V gives CDR1 ENHRY, CDR2 SYGVKD.

This clone was seen only a few times. The germline gene is not matched at one end of the junction; a read error may be the cause. This chain connects TRBV9 to TRBJ2-5; 9 bases match TRBD1. Germline V lookup: CDR1 SGDLS, CDR2 YYNGEE. The CDR3 runs to 15 residues. CDR3 coding DNA: TGTGCCAGCAGCTCCGGACAGGGGAACCAAGAGCCCCAGTACTTC. Translated: CASSSGQGNQEPQYF.

The J gene is TRBJ1-2, the V gene TRBV13, with D unresolved. Trimming stripped 5 bases from V and 7 bases from J, with 11 bases between. Per the germline V gene, CDR1 is PRHDT and CDR2 is FYEKMQ (reference sequence). There are 12 residues in the CDR3. In nucleotides, the CDR3 is TGTGCCAGCAGCCTTGCTGCGGGTGGCTACACCTTC. Translation: CASSLAAGGYTF.